The clone carrying this T cell receptor beta chain was found many times. The antigen is not known. This specimen belongs to a study of T cell repertoires in cytomegalovirus infection. About the study: A matching HLA type, together with CMV infection, was signaled by public TCR beta signatures. Findings and limits, study-wide: Across the ex vivo response, the dominant clonotypes were HLA-C-restricted CMV-specific TCR beta clonotypes. There were carriers of CMV plus the relevant HLA, and cumulative public TCR beta family frequency identified them.

TCRdb independently ran MiXCR on the reads; one entry per CDR3 protein. The table lists hundreds of thousands of distinct CDR3 sequences, roughly 30% of them singletons. This TCR derives from a human donor in good health (CMV status not recorded). Some clones in this sample may be carry-over from other donors' samples. Specimen: cultured CD8+ T cells from PBMCs, collected from culture after CMV antigen stimulation.

The CDR3 DNA reads TGTGCCACCTGGACAGGGGGTAGCAATCAGCCCCAGCATTTT. This sequence encodes CATWTGGSNQPQHF. J is TRBJ1-5 and V is TRBV10-3; 10 bases fit TRBD1. V lost 10 bases and J lost 0; bases outside the gene matches: 3. The germline V gene has CDR1 ENHRY and CDR2 SYGVKD. The CDR3 is 14 amino acids.